The T cell receptor (beta chain) described here comes from a study of cytomegalovirus exposure and HLA in healthy donors. The primer mix had 60 Vbeta and 13 Jbeta primers. Sequenced by immunoSEQ multiplex PCR; TCRdb stores in-frame clones only, minus some. The data contain about 150,000 clones, approximately 86% of them singletons. Germline assignment: CDR1 SGHAT and CDR2 FQNNGV. V was shortened by 5 bases and J by 0 bases, with 8 bases between the two germline ends. CDR3 length: 14 residues. The sample consisted of PBMCs. The V and J genes are TRBV11-2 and TRBJ2-4; D remains ambiguous. The source is a woman aged 45-60 years in good health and CMV-seropositive. This chain's CDR3 is CASSGRLAKNIQYF. The CDR3 nucleotides read TGTGCCAGCAGCGGCAGACTAGCCAAAAACATTCAGTACTTC.